The 28 T cell receptor beta chains below all came from one sample that was sequenced in a study of blood T cell repertoires in COVID-19. Here immunoSEQ multiplex PCR was the method, and the copy in TCRdb shows in-frame clones only, minus some. The sample records 150,000 to 200,000 clones, about 81% being singletons. Material: peripheral blood. These receptors were collected from a woman of 80 years or more with COVID-19, enrolled during active disease.

V usage is TRBV11-2 and J usage is TRBJ2-7, with TRBD1 identical over 7 bases. Looked up from germline, CDR1 is SGHAT and CDR2 is FQNNGV. The CDR3 loop spans 14 amino acids. V lost 4 bases, J lost 2 bases, and 5 bases stayed unmatched. The CDR3 protein is CASSSWDRPYEQYF. The CDR3 DNA reads as TGTGCCAGCAGCTCTTGGGACAGACCCTACGAGCAGTACTTC.

This chain uses TRBV19 with TRBJ2-5; 10 bases match TRBD2. The germline V gene encodes CDR1 LNHDA and CDR2 SQIVND (reference sequence). The CDR3 spans 15 residues. J gave up 2 bases and V 3 bases, and 3 bases lay outside the gene matches. CDR3 sequence reads: CASSIGTSDQETQYF. The CDR3 region has the DNA TGTGCCAGTAGTATTGGGACTAGCGATCAAGAGACCCAGTACTTC.

This clone turned up a few times. This chain links TRBV3-1 (or the pseudogene TRBV3-2) with TRBJ1-6; the D is unclear. The CDR3 loop spans 13 amino acids. Trimming took 2 bases from V and 9 from J, leaving 8 bases between them. Germline lookup yields CDR1 LGHDT and CDR2 YNNKEL (reference sequence). This chain's CDR3 is CASSQIEGSPLHF. DNA for the CDR3: TGTGCCAGCAGCCAAATAGAGGGTTCACCCCTCCACTTT.

The chain employs TRBV7-2 and TRBJ1-6; D possibly corresponds to TRBD1 (5 bases). The V end lost 11 bases, the J end lost 0 bases, and 17 bases lay between the germline ends. The CDR3 has 16 amino acids. CDR1 SGHTA and CDR2 FQGNSA come from the germline V gene. In nucleotides, the CDR3 is TGTGCCTGTATGCGTCCAGGGTACTCCTATAATTCACCCCTCCACTTT. Its protein is CACMRPGYSYNSPLHF.

The chain employs TRBV7-2 and TRBJ2-7, with TRBD2 matching 7 bases. The trim removed 8 bases at V and 2 bases at J, leaving 3 bases unmatched. In germline, CDR1 is SGHTA, CDR2 FQGNSA. CDR3 length: 12 amino acids. The CDR3 nucleotides are TGTGCCAGCGGCCGGGGGGCCTACGAGCAGTACTTC. Its translation: CASGRGAYEQYF. Variable domain in full (rest from reference TRBV7-2 and TRBJ2-7): GAGVSQSPSNKVTEKGKDVELRCDPISGHTALYWYRQSLGQGLEFLIYFQGNSAPDKSGLPSDRFSAERTGGSVSTLTIQRTQQEDSAVYLCASGRGAYEQYFGPGTRLTVT.

The chain has TRBV19 and TRBJ2-2, with TRBD2 identical over 9 bases. The V gene end was trimmed by 3 bases and the J gene end by 0 bases; junction bases not matched to a gene: 5. The CDR3 sequence is 17 residues long. Germline CDR1 and CDR2: LNHDA and SQIVND (reference sequence). DNA for the CDR3: TGTGCCAGTAGTATTGGGAGCGGGGGGTCGAACACCGGGGAGCTGTTTTTT. This sequence encodes CASSIGSGGSNTGELFF.

The chain is built from TRBV6-2 or TRBV6-3 and TRBJ1-2, with 7 bases matching TRBD1. V gave up 6 bases and J gave up 4 bases; unmatched junction bases: 14. The CDR3 is made up of 16 amino acids. The germline V gene encodes CDR1 MNHEY and CDR2 SVGEGT. CDR3 in DNA: TGTGCCAGCAGCTTACGATCGACAGGGCCCTTCTATGGCTACACCTTC. It codes for CASSLRSTGPFYGYTF.

The J gene is TRBJ2-5, the V gene TRBV5-1; 7 bases are a match to TRBD1. J lost 3 bases, V lost 0 bases, and 8 bases had no gene match. Germline V gene data show CDR1 as SGHRS and CDR2 as YFSETQ. This CDR3 comprises 16 residues. The CDR3 reads CASSLGPGTVKETQYF. The CDR3, as DNA: TGCGCCAGCAGCTTGGGACCCGGGACAGTGAAAGAGACCCAGTACTTC.

The chain recombines TRBV7-2 with TRBJ2-4; 7 bases fit TRBD1. CDR1 and CDR2 from the germline V gene are SGHTA and FQGNSA. Losses at the gene ends were 9 bases for V and 7 bases for J; bases not matched to a gene: 9. The CDR3 sequence is 13 residues long. Here the CDR3 DNA reads TGTGCCAGTTCGACAGGGTATACGAACATTCAGTACTTC. Its protein product is CASSTGYTNIQYF.

CDR3 residues: CASSLGTDHNYGYTF. CDR3 bases: TGTGCCAGTAGTCTAGGGACAGACCATAACTATGGCTACACCTTC. The rearrangement joins TRBV19 to TRBJ1-2; TRBD1 matches at 7 bases. Germline V gives CDR1 LNHDA, CDR2 SQIVND (reference sequence). The CDR3 runs 15 residues. Trimming cost V 5 bases and J 1 base; bases outside gene matches: 7.

The chain couples TRBV3-1 (or the pseudogene TRBV3-2) to TRBJ2-5; D gene unclear. The germline V gene encodes CDR1 LGHDT and CDR2 YNNKEL (reference sequence). The V end lost 0 bases, the J end lost 7 bases, and 12 bases lay between the germline ends. The length of the CDR3 is 14 residues. CDR3 region: CASSQDVYLRTQYF. The CDR3 coding sequence is TGTGCCAGCAGCCAAGACGTCTACCTGAGGACCCAGTACTTC.

The chain has TRBV6-2 or TRBV6-3 and TRBJ1-4, with D maybe TRBD1 (6 bases). V lost 2 bases to trimming and J lost 8 bases, with 18 bases between them. Germline V gene data show CDR1 as MNHEY and CDR2 as SVGEGT. The CDR3 has 16 residues. In nucleotides, the CDR3 is TGTGCCAGCAGTTACCTATTCGGCAGGGGATCCGAAAAACTGTTTTTT. It codes for CASSYLFGRGSEKLFF.

The table lists this clone with a count of one. The rearrangement joins TRBV6-5 to TRBJ2-1; unclear D gene. The CDR3 is 14 residues long. Per the germline V gene, CDR1 is MNHEY and CDR2 is SVGAGI. V gave up 6 bases and J gave up 4 bases, with 13 bases separating them. The CDR3 nucleotides read TGTGCCAGCAGGTCAGATAATCTGTACAATGAGCAGTTCTTC. Protein product: CASRSDNLYNEQFF.

The chain carries TRBV19 and TRBJ1-5, with TRBD1 as a possible D gene (6 bases). Germline CDR1 is LNHDA and CDR2 is SQIVND (reference sequence). Trimming stripped 5 bases from V and 2 bases from J, with 16 bases between. The CDR3 is made up of 16 amino acids. CDR3 sequence: CASSPHRAGGNQPQHF. In nucleotides, the CDR3 is TGTGCCAGTAGTCCACACAGGGCAGGTGGCAATCAGCCCCAGCATTTT.

The rearrangement links TRBV7-6 to TRBJ2-1; 7 bases agree with TRBD2. V lost 2 bases, J lost 8 bases, and 6 bases stayed unmatched. This CDR3 region has 14 residues. Germline values: CDR1 SGHVS, CDR2 FNYEAQ. CDR3 DNA sequence: TGTGCCAGCAGCTTATTTGGGGGGGTGGATGAGCAGTTCTTC. This sequence encodes CASSLFGGVDEQFF.

The rearrangement uses TRBV5-1 and TRBJ1-2, with D maybe TRBD1 (6 bases). V lost 2 bases to trimming and J lost 4 bases, with 18 bases between them. The CDR3 loop spans 16 amino acids. The germline gives CDR1 SGHRS, CDR2 YFSETQ. Here the CDR3 reads CASSLKRYREIYGYTF. For the CDR3, the DNA is TGCGCCAGCAGCTTAAAACGCTACAGGGAAATCTATGGCTACACCTTC.

This clone has only a few counts. V and J are TRBV5-4 and TRBJ2-7, with 9 bases fitting TRBD1. This CDR3 contains 14 residues. The V segment lost 5 bases and the J segment 1 base; nucleotides outside the gene matches: 4. The germline gives CDR1 SGHNT, CDR2 YYREEE (reference sequence). The CDR3 sequence is CASRTGTGSYEQYF. In nucleotides, the CDR3 is TGTGCCAGCAGAACCGGGACAGGGTCCTACGAGCAGTACTTC. Full variable domain (rest looked up from reference TRBV5-4 and TRBJ2-7): ETGVTQSPTHLIKTRGQQVTLRCSSQSGHNTVSWYQQALGQGPQFIFQYYREEENGRGNFPPRFSGLQFPNYSSELNVNALELDDSALYLCASRTGTGSYEQYFGPGTRLTVT.

This rearrangement joins TRBV6-6 to TRBJ2-7, with D perhaps TRBD1 (6 bases). There are 16 residues in the CDR3. CDR1 MNHNY and CDR2 SVGAGI come from the germline V gene (reference sequence). The V and J ends lost 4 bases and 0 bases respectively, with 16 bases between them. The CDR3 loop reads CASSLDSNPASYEQYF. CDR3 DNA: TGTGCCAGCAGTTTGGACAGTAACCCTGCCTCCTACGAGCAGTACTTC.

The CDR3: CASSSRQTMNTEAFF. CDR3 DNA sequence: TGTGCCAGCAGCTCAAGACAGACCATGAACACTGAAGCTTTCTTT. The rearrangement joins TRBV7-8 to TRBJ1-1; D perhaps matches TRBD1 (5 bases). Germline V gives CDR1 SGHVS, CDR2 FQNEAQ. The CDR3 totals 15 residues. Trimming cost V 4 bases and J 0 bases, with 12 bases left between them.

This rearrangement joins TRBV3-1 (or the pseudogene TRBV3-2) to TRBJ2-3; maybe TRBD1 (6 bases). CDR1 and CDR2 from the germline V gene are LGHDT and YNNKEL (reference sequence). The CDR3 runs 16 residues. V gave up 3 bases and J gave up 4 bases, with 17 bases separating them. CDR3 in amino acids: CASSQERGSLADTQYF. Written as DNA, the CDR3 is TGTGCCAGCAGCCAGGAAAGGGGGTCCCTCGCAGATACGCAGTATTTT.

The gene calls are TRBV6-5 and TRBJ1-2; D gene ambiguous. Germline V gene data show CDR1 as MNHEY and CDR2 as SVGAGI. V was trimmed by 8 bases and J by 7 bases, leaving 11 bases between them. There are 11 residues in the CDR3. CDR3 DNA sequence: TGTGCCAGCCGGGAGCTCAGTGGCTACACCTTC. This encodes CASRELSGYTF.

This chain links TRBV27 with TRBJ2-7, with D tentatively TRBD2 (5 bases). CDR1 and CDR2 from the germline V gene are MNHEY and SMNVEV (reference sequence). V was pared by 6 bases and J by 3 bases, with 12 bases between. The CDR3 consists of 13 residues. CDR3 residues: CASSPGLIYEQYF. CDR3 coding DNA: TGTGCCAGCAGCCCCGGACTGATCTACGAGCAGTACTTC.

The chain recombines TRBV2 with TRBJ1-4; a weak D match, TRBD1 (5 bases). This CDR3 is 15 amino acids long. Trimming took 5 bases from V and 6 from J, leaving 16 bases between them. Germline-derived CDR1 and CDR2 are SNHLY and FYNNEI. The CDR3 here is CASSFLAQGDEKLFF. The CDR3 DNA reads as TGTGCCAGCAGTTTCTTGGCGCAGGGCGATGAAAAACTGTTTTTT.

The chain uses TRBV5-6 and TRBJ2-7; D is uncertain. Trimming removed 0 bases at V and 0 bases at J, with 7 bases between. CDR3 length: 14 amino acids. CDR1 and CDR2 from the germline V gene are SGHDT and YYEEEE. The CDR3 DNA reads as TGTGCCAGCAGCTTGGAGCTTAGCTCCTACGAGCAGTACTTC. Its protein is CASSLELSSYEQYF.

The chain links TRBV11-3 to TRBJ2-7; tentative D call: TRBD2 (7 bases). The CDR3 extends over 16 amino acids. Trimming took off 1 base at V and 2 bases at J, with 15 bases between the two ends. The germline gives CDR1 SGHNT, CDR2 YENEEA. The CDR3 loop reads CASSLAGGPRPYEQYF. As DNA, the CDR3 is TGTGCCAGCAGCTTAGCGGGGGGCCCTCGACCCTACGAGCAGTACTTC.

The J gene is TRBJ1-4, the V gene TRBV6-1; no reliable D call. The germline V gene encodes CDR1 MNHNS and CDR2 SASEGT. The V end was cut by 3 bases, the J end by 4 bases, with 9 bases between. The CDR3 runs to 14 residues. DNA of the CDR3: TGTGCCAGCAGTGAGCAGGCGATTAATGAAAAACTGTTTTTT. Translating gives CASSEQAINEKLFF.

The rearrangement links TRBV6-1 to TRBJ2-3; TRBD2 matches 7 bases. CDR1 and CDR2 (germline): MNHNS, SASEGT. The CDR3 extends over 19 amino acids. V trimming: 0 bases; J trimming: 0 bases; junction bases outside the gene matches: 12. CDR3 in amino acids: CASSEAPAPSGGSTDTQYF. The CDR3 DNA reads TGTGCCAGCAGTGAAGCGCCGGCGCCTAGCGGCGGTAGCACAGATACGCAGTATTTT.

J is TRBJ2-5 and V is TRBV28; 10 bases match TRBD2. In germline, CDR1 is MDHEN, CDR2 SYDVKM. V shed 5 bases and J 10 bases; nucleotides not matched to a gene: 13. The CDR3 is made up of 15 amino acids. CDR3 in DNA: TGTGCCAGCAGTACCCCTAGAGCGGGAGGGCGGGACCAGTACTTC. Translation gives CASSTPRAGGRDQYF.